Below, 32 T cell receptor beta chains from the same sample are listed, as sequenced in a study of regulatory T cells in long-lasting Graves disease. Building the TCR beta libraries relied on iRepertoire HTBI primers, and CDR3 regions underwent Arm-PCR. TCRdb analysed the multiplex PCR reads with MiXCR anew, one entry per CDR3 protein. The data contain roughly 360,000 distinct CDR3 sequences, around 23% of them singletons. Time point of the sample: persistent/refractory GD, antithyroid drugs over 5 years with positive TRAb. TCR sequences were obtained from RNA taken from PBMCs. Sequences were derived from peripheral blood mononuclear cells (PBMCs), sampled when the disease was refractory, from a patient treated with antithyroid drugs. Receptor source: a middle-aged woman with Graves disease.

This clonotype came up once. This rearrangement joins TRBV4-2 to TRBJ2-7; 7 bases fit TRBD2. The length of the CDR3 is 15 residues. Germline V CDR1 and CDR2: LGHNA, YNFKEQ. V lost 8 bases and J lost 3; bases outside the gene matches: 13. In DNA form, the CDR3 reads TGTGCCAGCGCATTTACGAGCGGGATCTACTACGAGCAGTACTTC. Amino acids: CASAFTSGIYYEQYF.

The J gene is TRBJ2-3, the V gene TRBV3-1; perhaps TRBD1 as D (6 bases). The ends were cut back, 3 bases at V and 3 bases at J, with 13 bases in the middle. CDR3 length: 15 residues. Germline V gene lookup returns CDR1 LGHDT and CDR2 YNNKEL (reference sequence). The CDR3: CASSHTGTNTDTQYF. CDR3 DNA: TGTGCCAGCAGCCATACCGGGACAAATACAGATACGCAGTATTTT.

There are a few counts of this clonotype. This chain links TRBV10-3 with TRBJ1-3, with D unclear. Between the trimmed V and J ends, which lost 2 bases and 2 bases, there was a span of 10 bases. This CDR3 is 15 amino acids long. CDR1 and CDR2 (germline): ENHRY, SYGVKD. CDR3: CAISEGRPAGNTIYF. CDR3 DNA: TGTGCCATCAGTGAGGGCCGGCCGGCTGGAAACACCATATATTTT.

As to this clonotype: A junction boundary mismatches the germline segment, possibly from a read error. The chain is built from TRBV19 and TRBJ2-7; TRBD2 matches 10 bases. The V gene's germline CDR1 is LNHDA and CDR2 SQIVND (reference sequence). This CDR3 is 15 amino acids long. The CDR3 DNA reads as TGTGTCAGTAGTACCCGCCTAGCGGGAGCCTACGAGCAGTACTTC. Encoded protein: CVSSTRLAGAYEQYF.

This sequence joins TRBV20-1 and TRBJ2-7, with 9 positions matching TRBD1. The CDR3 consists of 15 residues. V shed 6 bases and J 1 base; nucleotides not matched to a gene: 10. Germline lookup yields CDR1 DFQATT and CDR2 SNEGSKA (reference sequence). CDR3 sequence reads: CSARLQGALSYEQYF. In DNA, the CDR3 is TGCAGTGCCAGACTACAGGGGGCTCTTTCCTACGAGCAGTACTTC.

This clonotype was detected a few times. This may come from a read error, since a much larger clone is one base off. The rearrangement links TRBV20-1 to TRBJ2-2, with D tentatively TRBD2 (5 bases). The CDR3 extends over 13 amino acids. V was cut by 8 bases and J by 7 bases, with 17 bases left in between. Germline V gene lookup returns CDR1 DFQATT and CDR2 SNEGSKA (reference sequence). Written as DNA, the CDR3 is TGCAGTACCACGCTAGGGAGTGGCGGGGAGCTGTTTTTT. It yields the protein CSTTLGSGGELFF.

This chain joins TRBV28 and TRBJ1-5, with TRBD1 matching over 9 bases. CDR1 is MDHEN, CDR2 SYDVKM, per germline. Trimming took 6 bases from V and 6 from J; bases not matched to a gene: 9. The CDR3 is 15 amino acids. CDR3 DNA sequence: TGTGCCAGCAGAACCCGGACAGGGGAGGCTCAGCCCCAGCATTTT. It codes for CASRTRTGEAQPQHF.

As for this clonotype: A much larger clone differs from this one at a single base, so this may be a read error. The rearrangement links TRBV4-1 to TRBJ1-1; 7 bases are a match to TRBD1. Germline V gene data show CDR1 as MGHRA and CDR2 as YSYEKL. V dropped 7 bases and J dropped 0; count of bases not matched to a gene: 14. There are 17 residues in the CDR3. The CDR3 sequence: CASNHPGQKKMNTEAFF. In nucleotides, the CDR3 is TGCGCCAGCAACCATCCGGGACAGAAAAAAATGAACACTGAAGCTTTCTTT.

This clonotype was seen many times. V gene TRBV10-3 combines with J gene TRBJ1-1; D might be TRBD1 (5 bases). V was trimmed by 6 bases and J by 0 bases, leaving 11 bases between them. The CDR3 loop spans 14 amino acids. Germline V gene lookup returns CDR1 ENHRY and CDR2 SYGVKD. CDR3 loop: CAISSGTVNTEAFF. For the CDR3, the DNA is TGTGCCATCAGCTCCGGGACGGTGAACACTGAAGCTTTCTTT.

This clonotype was observed many times. The rearrangement uses TRBV28 and TRBJ2-2; unclear D gene. Trimming left V 6 bases short and J 5 bases short, with 19 bases between. This CDR3 has 16 residues. Germline V gene lookup returns CDR1 MDHEN and CDR2 SYDVKM. The CDR3: CASRRDIGYRTGELFF. In DNA form, the CDR3 reads TGTGCCAGCAGGCGCGATATAGGGTATCGAACCGGGGAGCTGTTTTTT.

The table lists this clonotype with many counts. V gene TRBV11-2 combines with J gene TRBJ2-7; 7 positions agree with TRBD2. In germline, CDR1 is SGHAT, CDR2 FQNNGV. This CDR3 is 13 amino acids long. V gave up 3 bases and J gave up 1 base; unmatched junction bases: 0. The CDR3, as DNA: TGTGCCAGCAGCTTCGGGAGGTCCTACGAGCAGTACTTC. Translated, it gives CASSFGRSYEQYF.

This clonotype showed up many times. One end of the junction varies from germline; a read error may be responsible. The chain employs TRBV5-5 and TRBJ1-5, with a tentative D call TRBD1 (5 bases). In germline, CDR1 is SGHKS, CDR2 YYEKEE (reference sequence). This CDR3 spans 13 amino acids. CDR3 coding DNA: TGTGCCAGCAGTCAGGAAACGGCGGGGCCTCAGCGTTTT. Its protein product is CASSQETAGPQRF.

The rearrangement uses TRBV19 and TRBJ2-7; D is possibly TRBD1 (6 bases). V lost 8 bases to trimming and J lost 3 bases, with 14 bases between them. Germline V CDR1 and CDR2: LNHDA, SQIVND (reference sequence). This CDR3 is 13 amino acids long. The CDR3 nucleotides read TGTGCCAGTGCACCCGGGGACAACTACGAGCAGTACTTC. Translation: CASAPGDNYEQYF. The full variable domain, its missing parts supplied by reference TRBV19 and TRBJ2-7, is DGGITQSPKYLFRKEGQNVTLSCEQNLNHDAMYWYRQDPGQGLRLIYYSQIVNDFQKGDIAEGYSVSREKKESFPLTVTSAQKNPTAFYLCASAPGDNYEQYFGPGTRLTVT.

This clonotype came up a few times. V gene TRBV27 combines with J gene TRBJ1-5, with D unresolved. Germline V CDR1 and CDR2: MNHEY, SMNVEV (reference sequence). CDR3 length: 17 amino acids. Trimming left V 0 bases short and J 0 bases short, with 12 bases between. DNA of the CDR3: TGTGCCAGCAGTTTATCTGCAGGAGTCTATAGCAATCAGCCCCAGCATTTT. Its protein is CASSLSAGVYSNQPQHF.

This clonotype was detected only a few times. This chain joins TRBV6-1 and TRBJ2-7; D may be TRBD1 (5 bases). CDR1 is MNHNS, CDR2 SASEGT, per germline. Trimming stripped 3 bases from V and 0 bases from J, with 9 bases between. The CDR3 has 14 amino acids. The DNA of the CDR3 is TGTGCCAGCAGTGATACAGGTGTCTCCTACGAGCAGTACTTC. It is translated as CASSDTGVSYEQYF.

This clonotype was found many times. V is TRBV27 and J is TRBJ1-1, with D perhaps matching TRBD1 (6 bases). CDR1 is MNHEY and CDR2 is SMNVEV in the germline V gene (reference sequence). V dropped 10 bases and J dropped 10 bases, with 16 bases sitting between them. This CDR3 comprises 11 residues. This CDR3 reads CATWRGGGAFF. The DNA of the CDR3 is TGTGCCACTTGGAGGGGGGGGGGAGCTTTCTTT.

This clonotype was seen a few times. The chain combines TRBV29-1 with TRBJ1-2; no reliable D call. The length of the CDR3 is 12 residues. The V gene lost 2 bases and the J gene lost 8 bases, with 12 bases spanning the gap. Germline loops: CDR1 SQVTM, CDR2 ANQGSEA. As DNA, the CDR3 is TGCAGCGTTGAACCGGTGGGCAGGGGCTACACCTTC. Translation gives CSVEPVGRGYTF.

This clonotype was counted ten times or more. The genes are TRBV29-1 and TRBJ1-1; no reliable D call. CDR1 SQVTM and CDR2 ANQGSEA come from the germline V gene. The CDR3 consists of 12 residues. The CDR3 region has the DNA TGCAGTGTGGGATCCCCGAACACTGAAGCTTTCTTT. Protein sequence: CSVGSPNTEAFF.

This clonotype was recorded many times. V and J are TRBV6-1 and TRBJ2-7; perhaps D is TRBD1 or TRBD2 (5 bases each). The CDR3 spans 14 residues. The V end was cut by 5 bases, the J end by 3 bases, with 14 bases between. In germline, CDR1 is MNHNS, CDR2 SASEGT. In DNA, the CDR3 is TGTGCCAGCAGTCGGGACGGTGGAAGCTACGAGCAGTACTTC. As protein: CASSRDGGSYEQYF.

This clonotype occurred many times. This chain connects TRBV27 to TRBJ2-5, with 11 bases lining up with TRBD2. The length of the CDR3 is 17 residues. Germline trimming cut 6 bases from V and 5 bases from J; bases unmatched to any gene: 14. Germline values: CDR1 MNHEY, CDR2 SMNVEV (reference sequence). Here the CDR3 DNA reads TGTGCCAGCAGGGGGGATCTCGGGACTAGCGGTCGGGAGACCCAGTACTTC. Protein sequence: CASRGDLGTSGRETQYF.

Only a few counts were recorded for this clonotype. The rearrangement links TRBV3-1 to TRBJ2-6; tentative D call: TRBD1 (5 bases). V gave up 3 bases and J gave up 1 base, with 13 bases separating them. This CDR3 is 17 amino acids long. Germline CDR1 LGHDT, CDR2 YNNKEL (reference sequence). The CDR3 sequence: CASSHLPRVSGANVLTF. The CDR3 DNA reads as TGTGCCAGCAGCCATCTCCCCAGGGTGTCTGGGGCCAACGTCCTGACTTTC.

This clonotype was seen more than once but under ten times. A much larger clone is a single base away; this may be a read error. V and J are TRBV28 and TRBJ1-2; TRBD1 matches 9 bases. This CDR3 is 13 amino acids long. Per the germline V gene, CDR1 is MDHEN and CDR2 is SYDVKM. The CDR3 nucleotides read TGTGCCCGCAGCCACAGGGGGCAGGATGGCTACACCTTC. This translates into CARSHRGQDGYTF.

This clonotype was found a few times. The rearrangement joins TRBV10-3 to TRBJ1-3; no clear D. There are 14 residues in the CDR3. V gave up 10 bases and J gave up 1 base, with 14 bases separating them. Germline V gives CDR1 ENHRY, CDR2 SYGVKD. CDR3 amino acids: CATRPSTSGNTIYF. For the CDR3, the DNA is TGTGCCACCCGCCCAAGCACTTCTGGAAACACCATATATTTT.

There are a few counts of this clonotype. A read error likely explains this, since a far larger clone differs by one base. The V call is TRBV6-4, the J call TRBJ1-2; perhaps TRBD1 as D (5 bases). This CDR3 has 16 amino acids. Germline CDR1 is MRHNA and CDR2 is SNTAGT. CDR3 DNA: TGTGCCAGCAGTTGGAGGGGTCCCCCAATTAACTATGGCCACACCTTC. Protein sequence: CASSWRGPPINYGHTF.

A remark on this clonotype: This clone may be a read error of a much larger clone one base away. The chain joins TRBV6-5 to TRBJ1-1; tentatively, D is TRBD1 (5 bases). This CDR3 has 15 amino acids. From germline, CDR1 is MNHEY and CDR2 SVGAGI. Trimming pared 2 bases from V and 4 bases from J, leaving 14 bases between. The CDR3 DNA reads TGTGCCAGCAGTTACCCAGCAGCCGGGGGCACTGAAGCTTTCTTT. The encoded protein is CASSYPAAGGTEAFF.

This clonotype has at least ten counts. This chain joins TRBV2 and TRBJ1-1; the match to TRBD1 covers 8 bases. The germline V gene encodes CDR1 SNHLY and CDR2 FYNNEI. The CDR3 consists of 15 residues. V lost 6 bases, J lost 1 base, and 7 bases stayed unmatched. The CDR3 loop is CASSGRTGRNTEAFF. DNA of the CDR3: TGTGCCAGCAGCGGTAGGACAGGGCGGAACACTGAAGCTTTCTTT.

The V call is TRBV27, the J call TRBJ1-6; D remains ambiguous. Between the trimmed V and J ends, which lost 6 bases and 10 bases, there was a span of 10 bases. Germline CDR1 reads MNHEY; CDR2 reads SMNVEV (reference sequence). The CDR3 has 12 amino acids. The CDR3 sequence: CASRGLGSPLHF. The CDR3 DNA is TGTGCCAGCAGGGGCCTCGGATCACCCCTCCACTTT.

This clonotype was counted many times. CDR3 protein: CASSFTGDDQPQHF. The CDR3 nucleotides read TGTGCCAGCAGTTTTACCGGGGATGATCAGCCCCAGCATTTT. The rearrangement joins TRBV6-5 to TRBJ1-5; D is undetermined. The CDR3 is made up of 14 amino acids. The germline V gene has CDR1 MNHEY and CDR2 SVGAGI. The ends were cut back, 4 bases at V and 5 bases at J, with 12 bases in the middle.

V gene TRBV25-1 combines with J gene TRBJ2-2; D unresolved. The CDR3 length is 17 residues. Germline CDR1 is MGHDK and CDR2 is SYGVNS. V was clipped by 3 bases and J by 0 bases, with 14 bases between them. The CDR3 region is CASSETMTPTNTGELFF. The CDR3 bases are TGTGCCAGCAGTGAGACGATGACACCCACGAACACCGGGGAGCTGTTTTTT.

This clonotype occurred a few times. A read error may be the cause here, since a much bigger clone is one base away. The chain recombines TRBV2 with TRBJ1-5, with D perhaps TRBD1 (5 bases). The germline V gene encodes CDR1 SNHLY and CDR2 FYNNEI. Deletions cut 4 bases from V and 7 bases from J, with 14 bases between. The CDR3 consists of 14 residues. CDR3 sequence: CASSGQCIVQPQHF. The CDR3 nucleotides read TGTGCCAGCAGTGGACAGTGTATCGTGCAGCCCCAGCATTTT. Full variable domain (outside the CDR3, taken from reference TRBV2 and TRBJ1-5): EPEVTQTPSHQVTQMGQEVILRCVPISNHLYFYWYRQILGQKVEFLVSFYNNEISEKSEIFDDQFSVERPDGSNFTLKIRSTKLEDSAMYFCASSGQCIVQPQHFGDGTRLSIL.

This clonotype was recorded a few times. The J gene is TRBJ2-2, the V gene TRBV7-9; tentatively, D is TRBD2 (6 bases). Trimming pared 4 bases from V and 5 bases from J, leaving 14 bases between. This CDR3 is 15 amino acids long. CDR1 is SEHNR, CDR2 FQNEAQ, per germline (reference sequence). The CDR3 reads CASSSGGVITGELFF. DNA of the CDR3: TGTGCCAGCAGCTCAGGCGGGGTTATAACCGGGGAGCTGTTTTTT.

This clonotype was found many times. The chain links TRBV7-2 to TRBJ1-5; weak D call: TRBD1 (5 bases). Germline lookup yields CDR1 SGHTA and CDR2 FQGNSA. Trimming pared 6 bases from V and 2 bases from J, leaving 17 bases between. This CDR3 contains 16 residues. CDR3 loop: CASSLDTRGGNQPQHF. CDR3 coding DNA: TGTGCCAGCAGTCTGGACACTCGGGGTGGCAATCAGCCCCAGCATTTT.